Included here is one T cell receptor (beta chain) sequence, with context. The target antigen is unknown. The donors were part of the validation cohort, which consisted of some 120 subjects and was separate from the first cohort of hundreds of subjects. This entry is derived from a study of cytomegalovirus exposure and HLA in healthy donors. Overall study: The 120 validation repertoires used the same platform as the 600 to 750 first-cohort repertoires (as reported by a later analysis).

Study observations and caveats: Later, an analysis found that TCR clusters from the first cohort tended to co-occur in the 95 to 150 validation repertoires. In vitro work confirmed that three CMV-associated chains recognize CMV antigens.

Only in-frame clones appear in the TCRdb table, and some are missing; sequencing was by immunoSEQ multiplex PCR. This sample carries around 150,000 clones, 82% of them seen once, and the ten largest clones take 25% to 30%. Germline lookup yields CDR1 MDHEN and CDR2 SYDVKM. This CDR3 has 13 residues. Trimming stripped 1 base from V and 0 bases from J, with 3 bases between. The chain carries TRBV28 and TRBJ1-1; no reliable D call. The sequence was collected from a man younger than 45 in good health and CMV-seropositive. Source material: PBMCs. CDR3 in amino acids: CASSLSVNTEAFF. CDR3 in DNA: TGTGCCAGCAGTTTATCGGTGAACACTGAAGCTTTCTTT.